Sequencing of this T cell receptor (beta chain) was carried out in a study of T cell repertoires in cytomegalovirus infection. TCRdb fed the reads into MiXCR, producing one record per CDR3 protein. The sample shows about 900,000 distinct CDR3 sequences, about a third of them seen only once. Trimming took 4 bases from V and 7 from J; bases not matched to a gene: 3. CDR3 size: 12 residues. Germline CDR1 and CDR2: WSHSY and SAAADI. To note about this clonotype: Antigen: not known.

The starting material was cultured CD8+ T cells from PBMCs, obtained from culture after CMV antigen stimulation. The sequence was collected from a human donor in good health (CMV status not recorded). Some clones in this sample may be carry-over from other donors' samples. The chain uses TRBV10-2 and TRBJ1-1; the match to TRBD1 covers 7 bases. DNA for the CDR3: TGCGCCAGCAGTGCGACAGGGAATGAAGCTTTCTTT. It encodes CASSATGNEAFF.